The 20 T cell receptor beta chains below come from one sample, sequenced in a study of blood T cells in healthy people across ages. Through a sample-barcoded 5' primer and a J-beta primer mix, a second PCR was run for roughly 7 to 11 cycles. A single record per CDR3 protein comes from TCRdb applying MiXCR to the 5' RACE reads. The profile shows about 1.4 million distinct CDR3 sequences, approximately 63% of them singletons. The sample comprised blood. These receptors were obtained from a man younger than 35 in good health.

The chain carries TRBV5-6 and TRBJ2-1, with 9 positions matching TRBD2. Germline CDR1 and CDR2: SGHDT and YYEEEE. CDR3 size: 16 residues. With 2 bases clipped from V and 6 bases from J, the junction kept 9 bases outside the gene matches. CDR3 nucleotides: TGTGCCAGCAGCTTACCCTGGCGGGAGGGCCTCAATGAGCAGTTCTTC. The encoded protein is CASSLPWREGLNEQFF.

The chain couples TRBV5-4 to TRBJ1-2; D gene uncertain. Trimming removed 4 bases at V and 4 bases at J, with 14 bases between. Germline V gene data show CDR1 as SGHNT and CDR2 as YYREEE (reference sequence). The CDR3 runs 14 residues. CDR3 loop: CASSPYGIGYGYTF. The DNA for the CDR3 is TGTGCCAGCAGCCCGTACGGCATTGGCTATGGCTACACCTTC.

The V gene is TRBV11-1, the J gene TRBJ2-5; 7 positions match TRBD1. This CDR3 region has 15 residues. Germline assignment: CDR1 SGHAT and CDR2 FQDESV (reference sequence). Trimming cost V 2 bases and J 9 bases; bases outside gene matches: 12. CDR3: CASSLLTGSPGAQYF. The CDR3 nucleotides are TGTGCCAGCAGCTTACTGACAGGGTCCCCTGGGGCCCAGTACTTC.

This clonotype was observed once. The chain links TRBV3-1 to TRBJ2-7; a weak D match, TRBD2 (5 bases). The CDR3 has 12 amino acids. Trimming stripped 1 base from V and 9 bases from J, with 10 bases between. Looked up from germline, CDR1 is LGHDT and CDR2 is YNNKEL (reference sequence). In nucleotides, the CDR3 is TGTGCCAGCAGCCAAGTGCTAGCCGTGCAGTACTTC. Its translation: CASSQVLAVQYF.

This chain uses TRBV12-3 or TRBV12-4 with TRBJ2-1, with 10 nucleotides matching TRBD2. This CDR3 spans 17 amino acids. With 5 bases clipped from V and 4 bases from J, the junction kept 11 bases outside the gene matches. CDR3 residues: CASSGLAGAQIYNEQFF. CDR3 nucleotides: TGTGCCAGCAGTGGCCTAGCGGGAGCCCAAATATACAATGAGCAGTTCTTC.

The chain is built from TRBV7-6 and TRBJ2-2, with D possibly matching TRBD1 (6 bases). The CDR3 contains 13 residues. V shed 5 bases and J shed 6 bases, with 10 bases lying between them. In germline, CDR1 is SGHVS, CDR2 FNYEAQ. CDR3 region: CASSANRAGELFF. The CDR3 DNA sequence: TGTGCCAGCAGCGCTAACAGGGCCGGGGAGCTGTTTTTT. The whole variable domain, remainder taken from reference TRBV7-6 and TRBJ2-2, is GAGVSQSPRYKVTKRGQDVALRCDPISGHVSLYWYRQALGQGPEFLTYFNYEAQQDKSGLPNDRFSAERPEGSISTLTIQRTEQRDSAMYRCASSANRAGELFFGEGSRLTVL.

This chain joins TRBV4-1 and TRBJ1-2; perhaps TRBD1 as D (6 bases). CDR3 length equals 16 residues. Germline CDR1 is MGHRA and CDR2 is YSYEKL. V was shortened by 1 base and J by 2 bases, with 14 bases between the two germline ends. Here the CDR3 reads CASSQVGTGNNYGYTF. The CDR3 coding sequence is TGCGCCAGCAGCCAAGTTGGTACAGGGAACAACTATGGCTACACCTTC.

The CDR3 DNA reads as TGTGCCAGCAGTTACACACAGGGGAATCAGCCCCAGCATTTT. Translation gives CASSYTQGNQPQHF. This chain connects TRBV6-2 or TRBV6-3 to TRBJ1-5; 7 positions match TRBD1. The V and J ends lost 2 bases and 4 bases, in that order; junction bases with no gene match: 2. The CDR3 is made up of 14 amino acids. Germline V gives CDR1 MNHEY, CDR2 SVGEGT.

This rearrangement joins TRBV20-1 to TRBJ2-7, with D possibly being TRBD2 (6 bases). Germline V gene sequence: CDR1 DFQATT, CDR2 SNEGSKA (reference sequence). The CDR3 totals 14 residues. V lost 1 base and J 0 bases, leaving 10 bases between the germline ends. The CDR3 nucleotides are TGCAGTGCTAGAGTGGAGGGGTTCTCCTACGAGCAGTACTTC. Amino acids: CSARVEGFSYEQYF.

The chain has TRBV18 and TRBJ2-4; D remains unclear. CDR1 is KGHSH and CDR2 is LQKENI in the germline V gene. Trimming took off 2 bases at V and 8 bases at J, with 13 bases between the two ends. This CDR3 spans 14 amino acids. In nucleotides, the CDR3 is TGTGCCAGCTCACCATCTCCCAAGGGTGACATTCAGTACTTC. Amino acids: CASSPSPKGDIQYF.

The chain has TRBV7-2 and TRBJ2-7; 9 positions agree with TRBD2. CDR1 and CDR2 (germline): SGHTA, FQGNSA. There are 15 residues in the CDR3. V shed 3 bases, J shed 2 bases, and the junction held 5 bases outside the gene matches. The DNA for the CDR3 is TGTGCCAGCAGCTTTAGGGCTAGCGGGACCTACGAGCAGTACTTC. This encodes CASSFRASGTYEQYF.

The chain joins TRBV28 to TRBJ1-2; D is perhaps TRBD1 (6 bases). Looked up from germline, CDR1 is MDHEN and CDR2 is SYDVKM. The CDR3 is 15 amino acids. V was trimmed by 4 bases and J by 4 bases, leaving 16 bases between them. As DNA, the CDR3 is TGTGCCAGCAGTTCATCAGGGGTGGGAGGCTATGGCTACACCTTC. This codes for CASSSSGVGGYGYTF.

V usage is TRBV7-2 and J usage is TRBJ2-5, with a possible D match to TRBD1 (7 bases). The ends were cut back, 5 bases at V and 3 bases at J, with 13 bases in the middle. Germline-derived CDR1 and CDR2 are SGHTA and FQGNSA. The CDR3 spans 14 residues. The CDR3 loop reads CASSRRDRKETQYF. The DNA for the CDR3 is TGTGCCAGCAGCAGGCGGGACAGAAAAGAGACCCAGTACTTC.

The V call is TRBV6-1, the J call TRBJ2-1; 10 nucleotides align to TRBD2. The CDR3 runs to 17 residues. In germline, CDR1 is MNHNS, CDR2 SASEGT. With 6 bases clipped from V and 8 bases from J, the junction kept 16 bases outside the gene matches. CDR3 bases: TGTGCCAGCAGGACCTCGATTTCTAGCGGGGGAGAGGATGAGCAGTTCTTC. It is translated as CASRTSISSGGEDEQFF.

The chain carries TRBV6-5 and TRBJ2-1; D is perhaps TRBD2 (5 bases). V lost 8 bases, J lost 3 bases, and 11 bases lay in between. The CDR3 sequence is 13 residues long. CDR1 and CDR2 from the germline V gene are MNHEY and SVGAGI. The CDR3: CASGSGVYNEQFF. DNA for the CDR3: TGTGCCAGCGGGTCCGGGGTCTACAATGAGCAGTTCTTC.

This sequence joins TRBV6-2 or TRBV6-3 and TRBJ2-6; D may be TRBD2 (6 bases). CDR1 is MNHEY, CDR2 SVGEGT, per germline. V was trimmed by 2 bases and J by 0 bases, leaving 17 bases between them. The CDR3 contains 19 residues. The CDR3 coding sequence is TGTGCCAGCAGTTACCTGCTTGGGGACGGGAGCTCTGGGGCCAACGTCCTGACTTTC. It is translated as CASSYLLGDGSSGANVLTF.

This clonotype was seen a single time. The rearrangement uses TRBV2 and TRBJ2-1; perhaps TRBD1 as D (7 bases). CDR1 and CDR2 (germline): SNHLY, FYNNEI. The CDR3 covers 14 residues. V dropped 6 bases and J dropped 6 bases, with 15 bases sitting between them. The CDR3 DNA sequence: TGTGCCAGCAGGACTAGACAGGGTTTCAATGAGCAGTTCTTC. Encoded protein: CASRTRQGFNEQFF.

This sequence joins TRBV6-2 or TRBV6-3 and TRBJ2-1; possibly TRBD2 for D (7 bases). The V end lost 0 bases, the J end lost 6 bases, and 12 bases lay between the germline ends. Per the germline V gene, CDR1 is MNHEY and CDR2 is SVGEGT. This CDR3 is 15 amino acids long. For the CDR3, the DNA is TGTGCCAGCAGTTACTCAAGGGGGGGGCGCAATGAGCAGTTCTTC. Amino acid sequence: CASSYSRGGRNEQFF.

The J gene is TRBJ1-6, the V gene TRBV6-5, with 11 bases matching TRBD1. This CDR3 has 15 amino acids. V dropped 5 bases and J dropped 6; count of bases not matched to a gene: 3. Germline loops: CDR1 MNHEY, CDR2 SVGAGI. CDR3 protein: CASSQGQGGNSPLHF. Written as DNA, the CDR3 is TGTGCCAGCAGTCAGGGACAGGGGGGTAATTCACCCCTCCACTTT.

The table lists this clonotype with a few counts. The chain is built from TRBV10-3 and TRBJ2-5, with 9 bases identical to TRBD2. V lost 0 bases to trimming and J lost 5 bases; unmatched junction nucleotides: 4. CDR1 is ENHRY and CDR2 is SYGVKD in the germline V gene. This CDR3 has 15 amino acids. The CDR3 bases are TGTGCCATCAGTGAGTCCCCGCTAGCGGGGGAGACCCAGTACTTC. This codes for CAISESPLAGETQYF.